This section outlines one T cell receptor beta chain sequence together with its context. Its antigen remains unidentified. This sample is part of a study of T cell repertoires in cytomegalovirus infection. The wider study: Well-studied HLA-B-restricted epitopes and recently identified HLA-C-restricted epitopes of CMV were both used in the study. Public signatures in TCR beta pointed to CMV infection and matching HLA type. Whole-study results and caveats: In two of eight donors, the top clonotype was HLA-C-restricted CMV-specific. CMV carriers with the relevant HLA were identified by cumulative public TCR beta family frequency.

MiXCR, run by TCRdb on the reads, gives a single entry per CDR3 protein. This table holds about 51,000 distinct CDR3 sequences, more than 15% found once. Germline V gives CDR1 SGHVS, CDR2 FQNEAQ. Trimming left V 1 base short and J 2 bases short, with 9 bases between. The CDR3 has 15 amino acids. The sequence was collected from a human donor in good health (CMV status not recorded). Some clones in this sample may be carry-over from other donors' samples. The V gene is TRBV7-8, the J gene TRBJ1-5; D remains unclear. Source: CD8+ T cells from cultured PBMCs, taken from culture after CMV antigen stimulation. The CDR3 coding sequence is TGTGCCAGCAGCTTAGAGGCTGGGCGCAATCAGCCCCAGCATTTT. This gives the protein CASSLEAGRNQPQHF.